Listed below are T cell receptor beta chains from one sample, sequenced in a study of blood T cell repertoires in COVID-19. The table came from immunoSEQ multiplex PCR; TCRdb's copy has only in-frame clones and leaves some out. The sample yields 140,000 to 150,000 clones, around 73% seen once. The sequenced sample consisted of PBMCs or T cells enriched from blood (not recorded which). The receptors originated from a woman aged 45-60 years who had recovered from COVID-19. Each CDR3 is given with its conserved first and last residue. The order of the fields is D gene, V gene, clone size, J gene, CDR3 protein, CDR3 DNA. The D gene is left open where the match is weak. Size is omitted from some rows. Given values are once, few, many or a class for expanded clones.

>.|TRBV5-5|.|TRBJ1-2
CASSLIGDGYTF
TGTGCCAGCAGCTTGATAGGGGATGGCTACACCTTC
>.|TRBV30|.|TRBJ1-6
CAWMGGPGSPLHF
TGTGCCTGGATGGGAGGGCCCGGTTCACCCCTCCACTTT
>.|TRBV27|once|TRBJ2-3
CASRLVRGDPQYF
TGTGCCAGCAGATTAGTCAGGGGGGACCCGCAGTATTTT
>.|TRBV28|.|TRBJ1-2
CASSLSRYGYTF
TGTGCCAGCAGCTTAAGTAGATATGGCTACACCTTC
>.|TRBV5-6|.|TRBJ1-1
CASSLGTRGTEAFF
TGTGCCAGCAGCTTGGGGACCCGGGGGACTGAAGCTTTCTTT
>.|TRBV5-1|few|TRBJ1-1
CASSPGVNTEAFF
TGCGCCAGCAGCCCCGGGGTTAACACTGAAGCTTTCTTT
>.|TRBV28|.|TRBJ1-2
CASSSPPVYGYTF
TGTGCCAGCAGCTCCCCCCCCGTCTATGGCTACACCTTC
>TRBD1|TRBV7-2|.|TRBJ1-6
CASRWDRTSPLHF
TGTGCCAGCAGGTGGGACAGGACTTCACCCCTCCACTTT
>TRBD2|TRBV29-1|.|TRBJ2-1
CSVRLAGNEQFF
TGCAGCGTACGACTAGCGGGGAATGAGCAGTTCTTC
>.|TRBV9|.|TRBJ1-1
CASSARGNTEAFF
TGTGCCAGCAGCGCCAGGGGGAACACTGAAGCTTTCTTT
>.|TRBV7-9|.|TRBJ1-2
CASSFQSQGEGYTF
TGTGCCAGCAGCTTCCAATCACAGGGAGAAGGCTACACCTTC
>.|TRBV2|.|TRBJ2-4
CASSQEKLAKNIQYF
TGTGCCAGCAGCCAGGAAAAGCTAGCCAAAAACATTCAGTACTTC
>TRBD1|TRBV15|many|TRBJ1-3
CATSRAPTGVGNTIYF
TGTGCCACCAGCAGAGCCCCGACAGGGGTTGGAAACACCATATATTTT
>TRBD2|TRBV20-1|.|TRBJ2-3
CSASRRLAGVTDTQYF
TGCAGTGCTAGTCGGCGGCTAGCGGGGGTAACAGATACGCAGTATTTT
>.|TRBV11-2|few|TRBJ1-5
CASSLGRGLGNQPQHF
TGTGCCAGCAGCTTAGGTCGGGGTTTAGGCAATCAGCCCCAGCATTTT
>TRBD2|TRBV24-1|.|TRBJ2-1
CATSDSRGTSEEQFF
TGTGCCACCAGTGATTCCCGGGGGACTAGCGAGGAGCAGTTCTTC
>TRBD2|TRBV18|few|TRBJ2-3
CASSPNRGLAADTQYF
TGTGCCAGCTCACCCAACAGGGGACTAGCCGCAGATACGCAGTATTTT
>.|TRBV6-5|.|TRBJ1-6
CASSYLGQRDSPLHF
TGTGCCAGCAGTTACCTCGGACAGCGAGATTCACCCCTCCACTTT
>TRBD2|TRBV4-2|.|TRBJ2-7
CASSQDLWGGGGRGEQYF
TGTGCCAGCAGCCAAGACCTCTGGGGTGGCGGGGGAAGGGGCGAGCAGTACTTC
>.|TRBV15|.|TRBJ2-3
CATSRGWPQGTDTQYF
TGTGCCACCAGCAGAGGGTGGCCCCAGGGCACAGATACGCAGTATTTT
>.|TRBV11-2|.|TRBJ1-3
CASSFSSGNTIYF
TGTGCCAGCAGCTTTAGCTCTGGAAACACCATATATTTT
>.|TRBV7-9|.|TRBJ1-5
CASSLTGSGFNQPQHF
TGTGCCAGCAGCTTAACTGGTTCAGGGTTCAATCAGCCCCAGCATTTT
>TRBD1|TRBV11-2|.|TRBJ1-1
CASSPHLGTGDTEAFF
TGTGCCAGCAGCCCTCACCTCGGGACAGGGGACACTGAAGCTTTCTTT
>TRBD1|TRBV14|.|TRBJ2-2
CASTRSQGANTGELFF
TGTGCCAGCACCCGCTCACAGGGGGCGAACACCGGGGAGCTGTTTTTT